These T cell receptor beta chains were read from a single sample in a study of T cells in Graves' hyperthyroidism and ophthalmopathy. In TCRdb, the multiplex PCR reads were re-called with MiXCR into one record per CDR3 protein. The sample comprises approximately 640,000 distinct CDR3 sequences, roughly 17% of which are singletons, and around 15% rests with the top ten. Sequencing used blood. The source of these receptors is a man aged 50 or older with Graves' hyperthyroidism. Both conserved end residues are part of each CDR3. A D gene is named only where the DNA matches it firmly. The size entry is marked missing in some rows and otherwise reads once, few, many or a size class.

.,TRBV2,many,TRBJ2-2,CASSDFGARKMFF,TGTGCCAGCAGTGATTTCGGGGCCCGGAAGATGTTTTTT
.,TRBV7-2,many,TRBJ2-6,CASSLSNSGANVLTF,TGTGCCAGCAGCTTGTCAAACTCTGGGGCCAACGTCCTGACTTTC
TRBD1,TRBV12-3/TRBV12-4,many,TRBJ2-2,CASSSETGGTGELFF,TGTGCCAGCAGCTCAGAAACAGGGGGGACCGGGGAGCTGTTTTTT
.,TRBV7-9,.,TRBJ2-7,CASSLGRVVGRYEQYF,TGTGCCAGCAGCCTAGGACGGGTTGTTGGGAGATACGAGCAGTACTTC
TRBD1,TRBV5-1,many,TRBJ1-4,CASRAGTAEEKLFF,TGCGCCAGCAGAGCAGGGACAGCTGAAGAAAAACTGTTTTTT
.,TRBV24-1,many,TRBJ1-1,CATSDLNREAFF,TGTGCCACCAGTGATTTGAACCGTGAAGCTTTCTTT
.,TRBV7-2,.,TRBJ1-5,CASSLGQFSNQPQHF,TGTGCCAGCAGCTTAGGACAGTTTAGCAATCAGCCCCAGCATTTT
TRBD1,TRBV7-2,many,TRBJ1-5,CASSPQGRQPQHF,TGTGCCAGCAGCCCACAGGGGAGACAGCCCCAGCATTTT
.,TRBV9,few,TRBJ2-5,CASSVGGRGGARETQYF,TGTGCCAGCAGCGTAGGAGGAAGGGGCGGGGCGCGAGAGACCCAGTACTTC
TRBD1,TRBV4-1,.,TRBJ2-7,CASSQSTGNSYEQYF,TGCGCCAGCAGCCAATCGACAGGGAACTCCTACGAGCAGTACTTC
.,TRBV30,.,TRBJ1-1,CAWEGQLEAFF,TGTGCCTGGGAAGGACAGCTTGAAGCTTTCTTT
TRBD2,TRBV28,many,TRBJ2-7,CASRSTSGAYEQYF,TGTGCCAGCAGGTCAACTAGCGGGGCCTACGAGCAGTACTTC
.,TRBV27,few,TRBJ1-3,CASSSDGNSGNTIYF,TGTGCCAGCAGTTCCGACGGTAACTCTGGAAACACCATATATTTT
TRBD2,TRBV28,.,TRBJ2-4,CASSLIAGVGAKNIQYF,TGTGCCAGCAGTTTGATAGCGGGAGTCGGAGCCAAAAACATTCAGTACTTC
TRBD1,TRBV20-1,.,TRBJ2-7,CSARQGAEGYEQYF,TGCAGTGCTCGACAGGGGGCGGAGGGCTACGAGCAGTACTTC
.,TRBV7-2,.,TRBJ2-2,CASSLIDRGVTGELFF,TGTGCCAGCAGCTTAATCGACCGAGGGGTAACCGGGGAGCTGTTTTTT
.,TRBV2,many,TRBJ2-7,CASTYGRVGQNEQYF,TGTGCCAGCACCTACGGACGAGTTGGTCAGAACGAGCAGTACTTC
TRBD1,TRBV14,many,TRBJ2-7,CASTRDSLSYEQYF,TGTGCCAGCACCCGGGACAGCCTCTCCTACGAGCAGTACTTC
.,TRBV18,many,TRBJ1-1,CASSPLHKLNTEAFF,TGTGCCAGCTCACCCTTACACAAGTTGAACACTGAAGCTTTCTTT
.,TRBV3-1,few,TRBJ1-6,CASSHSQKGRSPLHF,TGTGCCAGCAGCCATTCCCAGAAAGGGCGTTCACCCCTCCACTTT
.,TRBV28,.,TRBJ1-4,CASTSLLGRNEKLFF,TGTGCCAGCACGAGTTTGTTGGGGAGAAATGAAAAACTGTTTTTT
.,TRBV6-5,few,TRBJ1-1,CASSYTSQNGGHTAGTEAFF,TGTGCCAGCAGTTACACCTCACAGAATGGGGGACACACGGCAGGCACTGAAGCTTTCTTT
.,TRBV6-1,many,TRBJ2-7,CASTPPGFYEQYF,TGTGCCAGCACCCCACCAGGGTTCTACGAGCAGTACTTC
TRBD2,TRBV28,.,TRBJ2-1,CASNSGRARNEQFF,TGTGCCAGCAACTCCGGGAGGGCCAGAAATGAGCAGTTCTTC
.,TRBV7-2,many,TRBJ2-7,CASSLTKATYEQYF,TGTGCCAGCAGCTTAACAAAAGCTACCTACGAGCAGTACTTC
.,TRBV24-1,many,TRBJ1-5,CATSDGRNQPQHF,TGTGCCACCAGTGATGGGAGAAATCAGCCCCAGCATTTT
.,TRBV9,.,TRBJ2-3,CASSRQSRYTDTQYF,TGTGCCAGCTCGAGACAGTCTAGATACACAGATACGCAGTATTTT
.,TRBV6-1,.,TRBJ1-1,CASSPILNTEAFF,TGTGCCAGCAGTCCCATACTGAACACTGAAGCTTTCTTT
.,TRBV2,many,TRBJ1-1,CASSAKSQGLGTEAFF,TGTGCCAGCAGTGCAAAATCTCAGGGGCTGGGCACTGAAGCTTTCTTT
TRBD2,TRBV30,.,TRBJ2-1,CACQKAGGPHNEQFF,TGTGCCTGTCAGAAAGCGGGAGGGCCTCACAATGAGCAGTTCTTC
TRBD2,TRBV6-1,.,TRBJ2-3,CASRRLAGGSDTQYF,TGTGCCAGCAGACGACTAGCGGGAGGGTCAGATACGCAGTATTTT